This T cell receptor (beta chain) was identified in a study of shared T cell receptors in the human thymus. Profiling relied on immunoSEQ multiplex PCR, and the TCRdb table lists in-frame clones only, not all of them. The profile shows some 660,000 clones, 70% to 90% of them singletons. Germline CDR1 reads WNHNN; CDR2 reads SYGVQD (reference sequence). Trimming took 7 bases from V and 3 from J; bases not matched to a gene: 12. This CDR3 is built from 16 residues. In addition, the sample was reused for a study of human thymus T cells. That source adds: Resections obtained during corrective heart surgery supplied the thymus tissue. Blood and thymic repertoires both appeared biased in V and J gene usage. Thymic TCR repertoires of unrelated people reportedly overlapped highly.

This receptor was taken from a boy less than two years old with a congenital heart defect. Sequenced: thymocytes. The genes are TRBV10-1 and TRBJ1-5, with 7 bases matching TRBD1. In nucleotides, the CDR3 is TGCGCCAGCACCAAAACGCAGGGGGGCCTCAATCAGCCCCAGCATTTT. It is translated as CASTKTQGGLNQPQHF.